This T cell receptor beta chain was sequenced for a study of cytomegalovirus exposure and HLA in healthy donors. The PCR employed 60 Vbeta primers together with 13 Jbeta primers. Per the original data handling: There were around 77 million unique TCR beta chains by a later count, and 10 million to 12 million of them were shared. Measured with immunoSEQ multiplex PCR; TCRdb has only the in-frame clones, and not every one. V, J and clone size derive from that table, while D and trimming were established from the DNA sequence. The repertoire holds almost 200,000 clones, with 65% to 90% as singletons. This clone came up once. Its cognate antigen is unknown. Study results and limitations: It was approximately 150 TCR beta chains that were listed as cytomegalovirus-associated. It was reportedly the case that the classifier diagnosed cytomegalovirus status with high specificity and sensitivity.

The germline V gene has CDR1 MDHEN and CDR2 SYDVKM. The V and J ends lost 4 bases and 2 bases, in that order; junction bases with no gene match: 16. This CDR3 is built from 20 residues. The material sequenced was PBMCs. The origin of this receptor is a woman between 45 and 65 years old in good health and CMV-seronegative. The chain employs TRBV28 and TRBJ2-5; TRBD2 agrees at 13 bases. The DNA for the CDR3 is TGTGCCAGCAGTTCCCCAGGCAGACTAGCGGGAGGAACTATACAAGAGACCCAGTACTTC. It encodes CASSSPGRLAGGTIQETQYF.